Described below is a single T cell receptor (beta chain) sequence and its context. The CDR3 is 15 amino acids. Trimming took off 10 bases at V and 1 base at J, with 20 bases between the two ends. Germline loops: CDR1 MGHRA, CDR2 YSYEKL. The data derive from a study of blood T cell repertoires in COVID-19. Study as a whole: Samples of COVID-19 (acute and convalescent) were obtained from the United States, Italy and Spain. Sample material is recorded as cDNA or gDNA derived from T cells, B-cell-depleted T cells, or PBMCs.

Methods used by the authors: For nucleated cells, counts were estimated from reference gene primer amplification. Some clones are missing from TCRdb's copy, which holds only in-frame ones; the method was immunoSEQ multiplex PCR. For V, J and clone size, that table is used; D and trimming come from the DNA. The table has about 98,000 clones, approximately 88% seen once; the top ten hold roughly 4.1%. The rearrangement uses TRBV4-1 and TRBJ2-7; D perhaps matches TRBD1 (5 bases). The clonotype comes from a human donor in a cohort sampled during active COVID-19. Sequencing was performed on peripheral blood. CDR3 sequence: CATRKKQDSSYEQYF. The CDR3 DNA reads as TGCGCCACCCGAAAGAAACAAGACAGTTCCTACGAGCAGTACTTC.